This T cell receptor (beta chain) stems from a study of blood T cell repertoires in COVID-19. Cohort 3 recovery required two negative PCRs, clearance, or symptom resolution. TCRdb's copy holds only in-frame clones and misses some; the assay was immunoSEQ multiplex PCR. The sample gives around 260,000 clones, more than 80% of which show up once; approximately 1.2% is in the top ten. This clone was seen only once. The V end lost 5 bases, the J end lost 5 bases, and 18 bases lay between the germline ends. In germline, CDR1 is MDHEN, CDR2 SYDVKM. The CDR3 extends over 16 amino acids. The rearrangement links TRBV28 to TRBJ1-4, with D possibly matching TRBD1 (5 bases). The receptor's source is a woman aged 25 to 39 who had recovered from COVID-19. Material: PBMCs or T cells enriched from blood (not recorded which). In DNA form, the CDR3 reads TGTGCCAGCAGTCGGTCAAGTCAGGGCTTAAATGAAAAACTGTTTTTT. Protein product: CASSRSSQGLNEKLFF.